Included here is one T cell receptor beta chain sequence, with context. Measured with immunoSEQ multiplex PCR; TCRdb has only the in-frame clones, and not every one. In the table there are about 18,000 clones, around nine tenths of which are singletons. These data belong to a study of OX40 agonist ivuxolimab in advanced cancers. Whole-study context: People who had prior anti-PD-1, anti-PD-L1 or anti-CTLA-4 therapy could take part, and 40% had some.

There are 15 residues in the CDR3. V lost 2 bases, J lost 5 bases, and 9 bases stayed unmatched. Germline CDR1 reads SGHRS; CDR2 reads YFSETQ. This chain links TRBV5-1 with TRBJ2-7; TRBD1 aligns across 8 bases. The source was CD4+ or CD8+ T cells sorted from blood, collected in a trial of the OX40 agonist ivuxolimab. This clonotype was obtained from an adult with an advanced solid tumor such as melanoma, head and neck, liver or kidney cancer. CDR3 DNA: TGCGCCAGCAGCTTCCTCCGGGACAGGATACACGAGCAGTACTTC. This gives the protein CASSFLRDRIHEQYF. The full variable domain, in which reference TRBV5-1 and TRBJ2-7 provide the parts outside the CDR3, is KAGVTQTPRYLIKTRGQQVTLSCSPISGHRSVSWYQQTPGQGLQFLFEYFSETQRNKGNFPGRFSGRQFSNSRSEMNVSTLELGDSALYLCASSFLRDRIHEQYFGPGTRLTVT.